These 21 T cell receptor beta chains came from one sample sequenced in a study of CD8 T cells in Susac syndrome. After extraction with the RNeasy kit, about 0.45 to 1 ug of the RNA was reverse transcribed using random hexamers. TCRdb itself ran the immunoSEQ multiplex PCR reads through MiXCR, one entry per CDR3 protein. The sample comprises about 150,000 distinct CDR3 sequences, approximately 93% of which are singletons, and 0.075% to 0.1% rests with the top ten. Input material: CD4+ T cells from PBMCs. The receptors come from a human donor in good health.

The rearrangement uses TRBV11-3 and TRBJ2-5; 10 bases agree with TRBD2. The V gene's germline CDR1 is SGHNT and CDR2 YENEEA. This CDR3 comprises 15 residues. J was trimmed by 4 bases and V by 2 bases; bases with no gene match: 4. The CDR3 DNA sequence: TGTGCCAGCAGCTTACTAGCGGGAGAAAGAGAGACCCAGTACTTC. This encodes CASSLLAGERETQYF.

The chain uses TRBV20-1 and TRBJ2-7, with 13 bases that match TRBD2. From germline, CDR1 is DFQATT and CDR2 SNEGSKA (reference sequence). Losses at the gene ends were 6 bases for V and 6 bases for J; bases not matched to a gene: 11. The CDR3 covers 15 residues. CDR3 region: CSALTSGRAQGEQYF. CDR3 nucleotides: TGCAGTGCCCTTACTAGCGGGAGGGCGCAAGGCGAGCAGTACTTC.

J is TRBJ2-1 and V is TRBV6-1; perhaps TRBD2 as D (5 bases). The CDR3 has 15 residues. V lost 5 bases and J lost 3, with 14 bases in between. CDR1 is MNHNS, CDR2 SASEGT, per germline. CDR3 DNA: TGTGCCAGCAGTTCCGTGGGAGTGAGCTACAATGAGCAGTTCTTC. Its protein is CASSSVGVSYNEQFF.

The genes are TRBV29-1 and TRBJ2-5, with a weak D call TRBD1 (5 bases). CDR1 is SQVTM, CDR2 ANQGSEA, per germline. The CDR3 runs to 13 residues. Trimming removed 3 bases from V and 0 bases from J, with 8 bases in between. The CDR3 DNA reads TGCAGCGTTGACGCCAGGGACCAAGAGACCCAGTACTTC. Protein product: CSVDARDQETQYF.

The chain employs TRBV7-9 and TRBJ1-6; TRBD1 matches 7 bases. The germline CDR1 and CDR2 sequences are SEHNR and FQNEAQ (reference sequence). The CDR3 spans 13 residues. V gave up 5 bases and J gave up 10 bases; unmatched junction bases: 5. CDR3 protein: CASSGDRKSPLHF. The CDR3 DNA is TGTGCCAGCAGCGGGGACAGAAAATCACCCCTCCACTTT. The whole variable domain, filled in from reference TRBV7-9 and TRBJ1-6, reads DTGVSQNPRHKITKRGQNVTFRCDPISEHNRLYWYRQTLGQGPEFLTYFQNEAQLEKSRLLSDRFSAERPKGSFSTLEIQRTEQGDSAMYLCASSGDRKSPLHFGNGTRLTVT.

V and J are TRBV6-1 and TRBJ2-3, with D tentatively TRBD2 (6 bases). Trimming pared 5 bases from V and 4 bases from J, leaving 10 bases between. Germline V gives CDR1 MNHNS, CDR2 SASEGT. There are 13 residues in the CDR3. The CDR3 region has the DNA TGTGCCAGCAGTCGCGCGGGATCAGATACGCAGTATTTT. It yields the protein CASSRAGSDTQYF.

The chain has TRBV2 and TRBJ2-3, with 9 bases that match TRBD1. The CDR3 is 15 amino acids. The ends lost 5 bases at V and 6 bases at J; junction bases unmatched: 9. Per germline, CDR1 SNHLY and CDR2 FYNNEI. The CDR3 spells CASSRDRDLVDTQYF. DNA for the CDR3: TGTGCCAGCAGTAGGGACAGGGACCTTGTCGATACGCAGTATTTT.

This clonotype was recorded once. The V and J genes are TRBV3-1 and TRBJ2-7; maybe TRBD2 (6 bases). The CDR3 has 15 residues. The V end lost 7 bases, the J end lost 6 bases, and 22 bases lay between the germline ends. The germline V gene has CDR1 LGHDT and CDR2 YNNKEL (reference sequence). CDR3 bases: TGTGCCAGCAACCTGCTACATTCTAGCGCCAGCGAGCAGTACTTC. This gives the protein CASNLLHSSASEQYF.

The rearrangement links TRBV5-1 to TRBJ2-2; 10 bases fit TRBD1. The CDR3 loop spans 18 amino acids. V lost 3 bases to trimming and J lost 4 bases; unmatched junction nucleotides: 12. Germline V gene data show CDR1 as SGHRS and CDR2 as YFSETQ. Written as DNA, the CDR3 is TGCGCCAGCAGCTCCCAGACAGGGGGCGGAATAGGCACCGGGGAGCTGTTTTTT. This gives the protein CASSSQTGGGIGTGELFF.

This clonotype has only one observation. The V call is TRBV23-1, the J call TRBJ2-7, with D possibly TRBD1 on 5 matching bases. TRBV23-1 is sorted into the ORF group, with uncertain function. This CDR3 is 16 amino acids long. Trimming left V 0 bases short and J 4 bases short, with 16 bases between. CDR3 DNA: TGCGCCAGCAGTCAATCGCTACAGGCGCCCTTTTACGAGCAGTACTTC. Its protein product is CASSQSLQAPFYEQYF.

This sequence joins TRBV6-6 and TRBJ2-7, with no clear D. The CDR3 length is 12 residues. The V and J ends lost 5 bases and 6 bases respectively, with 11 bases between them. Germline CDR1 reads MNHNY; CDR2 reads SVGAGI (reference sequence). The CDR3 bases are TGTGCCAGCAGTCAAACCCGGGCCGAGCAGTACTTC. Residues: CASSQTRAEQYF.

The rearrangement joins TRBV9 to TRBJ2-5; D is perhaps TRBD2 (5 bases). The germline V gene has CDR1 SGDLS and CDR2 YYNGEE. V was shortened by 0 bases and J by 4 bases, with 16 bases between the two germline ends. This CDR3 region has 16 residues. CDR3 coding DNA: TGTGCCAGCAGCGTAGGAGGTCCCGGGAATGCAGAGACCCAGTACTTC. Translated: CASSVGGPGNAETQYF.

This chain's CDR3 is CASSARGDYGYTF. Here the CDR3 DNA reads TGTGCCAGTAGTGCCCGAGGTGACTATGGCTACACCTTC. The chain links TRBV19 to TRBJ1-2; D gene uncertain. From germline, CDR1 is LNHDA and CDR2 SQIVND (reference sequence). The CDR3 is 13 residues long. The ends were cut back, 5 bases at V and 3 bases at J, with 10 bases in the middle.

The sample holds a few counts of this clonotype. The chain is built from TRBV5-1 and TRBJ1-1; unclear D gene. The V end was cut by 1 base, the J end by 4 bases, with 5 bases between. CDR1 is SGHRS, CDR2 YFSETQ, per germline. This CDR3 has 12 residues. Here the CDR3 reads CASSLTRTEAFF. The CDR3 DNA reads as TGCGCCAGCAGCTTGACGCGCACTGAAGCTTTCTTT.

J is TRBJ1-5 and V is TRBV20-1; no definite D call. The CDR3 is 13 amino acids. Trimming removed 2 bases at V and 6 bases at J, with 11 bases between. The V gene's germline CDR1 is DFQATT and CDR2 SNEGSKA (reference sequence). As DNA, the CDR3 is TGCAGTGCTAGACCCGGCCCCCGTCAGCCCCAGCATTTT. Protein sequence: CSARPGPRQPQHF.

This clonotype has more than one count but fewer than ten. This rearrangement joins TRBV25-1 to TRBJ1-1, with a tentative D call TRBD1 (5 bases). The V end lost 6 bases, the J end lost 1 base, and 9 bases lay between the germline ends. The CDR3 has 13 amino acids. Germline values: CDR1 MGHDK, CDR2 SYGVNS. CDR3 residues: CASRLGPNTEAFF. The DNA of the CDR3 is TGTGCCAGCAGGCTGGGGCCGAACACTGAAGCTTTCTTT.

The V and J genes are TRBV5-4 and TRBJ2-2; tentatively, D is TRBD1 (6 bases). V dropped 1 base and J dropped 6 bases, with 13 bases sitting between them. The CDR3 has 15 amino acids. The germline gives CDR1 SGHNT, CDR2 YYREEE (reference sequence). CDR3 DNA: TGTGCCAGCAGCTTGCCACAGGGCTCGGCCGGGGAGCTGTTTTTT. Its protein product is CASSLPQGSAGELFF. Combining the CDR3 with reference TRBV5-4 and TRBJ2-2 gives the whole variable domain ETGVTQSPTHLIKTRGQQVTLRCSSQSGHNTVSWYQQALGQGPQFIFQYYREEENGRGNFPPRFSGLQFPNYSSELNVNALELDDSALYLCASSLPQGSAGELFFGEGSRLTVL.

This chain's CDR3 is CASSPGLAGGGTGELFF. In nucleotides, the CDR3 is TGTGCCAGCAGCCCCGGACTAGCGGGAGGAGGTACCGGGGAGCTGTTTTTT. This sequence joins TRBV4-2 and TRBJ2-2; 14 bases align to TRBD2. The CDR3 covers 17 residues. CDR1 and CDR2 from the germline V gene are LGHNA and YNFKEQ. J lost 5 bases, V lost 4 bases, and 6 bases had no gene match.

The genes are TRBV20-1 and TRBJ2-7; 9 bases are a match to TRBD1. The ends lost 5 bases at V and 3 bases at J; junction bases unmatched: 5. The CDR3 extends over 13 amino acids. Per germline, CDR1 DFQATT and CDR2 SNEGSKA (reference sequence). CDR3 sequence (DNA): TGCAGTGCTGAAGACAGGGGGGTCTACGAGCAGTACTTC. It yields the protein CSAEDRGVYEQYF.

This clonotype was found once. A read error may produce the germline difference seen at one junction end. The genes are TRBV2 and TRBJ2-7; 7 bases are shared with TRBD1. CDR1 SNHLY and CDR2 FYNNEI come from the germline V gene. This CDR3 spans 14 amino acids. CDR3 region: CASLVLQTGSLTSF. The CDR3 nucleotides read TGTGCCAGCCTCGTTCTACAGACAGGGTCATTAACTTCCTTC.

The V call is TRBV3-1, the J call TRBJ2-3; no firm D call. CDR3 size: 12 residues. Deletions cut 3 bases from V and 2 bases from J, with 3 bases between. Germline V gives CDR1 LGHDT, CDR2 YNNKEL (reference sequence). CDR3 sequence reads: CASSHSTDTQYF. In nucleotides, the CDR3 is TGTGCCAGCAGCCATTCCACAGATACGCAGTATTTT.